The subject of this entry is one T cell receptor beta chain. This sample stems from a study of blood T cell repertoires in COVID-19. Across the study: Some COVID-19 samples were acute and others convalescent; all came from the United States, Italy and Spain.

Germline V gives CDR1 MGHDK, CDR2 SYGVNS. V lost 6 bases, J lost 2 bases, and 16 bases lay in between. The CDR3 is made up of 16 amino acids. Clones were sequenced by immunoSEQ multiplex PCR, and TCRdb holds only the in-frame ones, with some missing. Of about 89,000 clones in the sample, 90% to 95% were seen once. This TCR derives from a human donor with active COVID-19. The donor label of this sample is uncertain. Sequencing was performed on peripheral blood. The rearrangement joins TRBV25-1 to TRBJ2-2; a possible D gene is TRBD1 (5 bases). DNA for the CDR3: TGTGCCAGCAGCTCCATGGAAGGGGTCAACACCGGGGAGCTGTTTTTT. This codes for CASSSMEGVNTGELFF.